One and the same sample provided the 5 T cell receptor beta chains below, sequenced in a study of CD8 T cells in ankylosing spondylitis. From the 5' RACE reads, TCRdb called clonotypes with MiXCR, one entry per CDR3 protein. The sample shows 250,000 to 400,000 distinct CDR3 sequences, 11% of them seen only once. Sequenced: blood, either unsorted or a sorted T cell fraction (not recorded which). The receptors were gathered from a female donor with ankylosing spondylitis or in good health (not recorded which).

The V call is TRBV11-2, the J call TRBJ2-6; 8 bases are shared with TRBD1. The CDR3 consists of 20 residues. The V segment lost 1 base and the J segment 0 bases; nucleotides outside the gene matches: 11. Germline CDR1 is SGHAT and CDR2 is FQNNGV. The CDR3 region has the DNA TGTGCCAGCAGCTTAGTGGGCAGGGGGCGGTTTGGCTCTGGGGCCAACGTCCTGACTTTC. Translating it yields CASSLVGRGRFGSGANVLTF.

This sequence joins TRBV12-3 or TRBV12-4 and TRBJ1-2, with D hard to call. This CDR3 is built from 14 residues. Trimming removed 2 bases from V and 7 bases from J, with 14 bases in between. The CDR3 is CASSLKLGGGGYTF. CDR3 nucleotide sequence: TGTGCCAGCAGTTTAAAGTTGGGAGGCGGTGGCTACACCTTC.

This clonotype was observed many times. This chain links TRBV25-1 with TRBJ1-1, with D perhaps matching TRBD1 (5 bases). Germline V gene sequence: CDR1 MGHDK, CDR2 SYGVNS. The CDR3 covers 17 residues. V dropped 5 bases and J dropped 0 bases, with 19 bases sitting between them. The CDR3, as DNA: TGTGCCAGCAGTTCCGGTTGGGGCTGGGGCATGAACACTGAAGCTTTCTTT. It yields the protein CASSSGWGWGMNTEAFF.

Turning to this clonotype: A much bigger clone sits one base away, suggesting this may be a read error. The chain uses TRBV5-1 and TRBJ2-2, with D perhaps matching TRBD2 (5 bases). CDR1 is SGHRS, CDR2 YFSETQ, per germline. V was cut by 9 bases and J by 5 bases, with 14 bases left in between. The CDR3 consists of 13 residues. CDR3 protein: CATRASQTGELFF. CDR3 coding DNA: TGCGCCACACGGGCTAGCCAAACCGGGGAGCTGTTTTTT. Full variable domain (outside the CDR3, taken from reference TRBV5-1 and TRBJ2-2): KAGVTQTPRYLIKTRGQQVTLSCSPISGHRSVSWYQQTPGQGLQFLFEYFSETQRNKGNFPGRFSGRQFSNSRSEMNVSTLELGDSALYLCATRASQTGELFFGEGSRLTVL.

V gene TRBV20-1 combines with J gene TRBJ2-1; D is perhaps TRBD2 (6 bases). The V gene lost 4 bases and the J gene lost 0 bases, with 13 bases spanning the gap. Germline lookup yields CDR1 DFQATT and CDR2 SNEGSKA (reference sequence). The length of the CDR3 is 15 residues. The CDR3, as DNA: TGCAGTGCTATGGCTAGCGTAAGCTCCTACAATGAGCAGTTCTTC. Its protein is CSAMASVSSYNEQFF.